Sequencing of this T cell receptor (beta chain) was carried out in a study of cytomegalovirus exposure and HLA in healthy donors. Study conclusions and caveats: There were some public TCRs occurring in many donors, but most TCR sequences were rare. Sequencing depth across donors, presence/absence analyses assumed, was roughly uniform. A link between a missense DCLRE1C variant and TCR beta V- and J-gene trimming emerged from a later analysis.

To note about this clone: Its specificity is unknown.

Germline values: CDR1 SGHDN, CDR2 FVKESK. The V end lost 2 bases, the J end lost 6 bases, and 18 bases lay between the germline ends. The CDR3 covers 16 residues. The PCR had 60 Vbeta and 13 Jbeta primers. Using immunoSEQ multiplex PCR, the repertoire was profiled, and TCRdb retains in-frame clones only, with some absent. The sample contains 100,000 to 150,000 clones, around 77% of which appear only once. Donors were nominally healthy when sampled, though unrecorded immune exposures were likely. Sequenced sample: PBMCs. This TCR was recovered from a male donor in good health and CMV-seropositive. The chain uses TRBV14 and TRBJ2-3, with D perhaps matching TRBD1 (6 bases). CDR3 residues: CASSQHPRRTADTQYF. CDR3 coding DNA: TGTGCCAGCAGCCAACATCCCCGGAGGACAGCCGATACGCAGTATTTT.